One sample yielded the 17 T cell receptor beta chains listed below, sequenced in a study of CD8 T cells in ankylosing spondylitis. Study-level results: There was a TCR beta motif, made of fewer than 10 highly homologous variants, that appeared characteristic of ankylosing spondylitis blood.

These receptors are not linked to any known antigen. Each CDR3 protein is one row after TCRdb ran MiXCR on the 5' RACE reads. The sample consists of 800,000 to 900,000 distinct CDR3 sequences, 12% of them appearing once. Sample: blood, either unsorted or a sorted T cell fraction (not recorded which). These receptors came from a male donor with ankylosing spondylitis.

The chain has TRBV7-2 and TRBJ1-6, with 8 bases matching TRBD1. Germline CDR1 reads SGHTA; CDR2 reads FQGNSA. Losses at the gene ends were 4 bases for V and 6 bases for J; bases not matched to a gene: 8. The CDR3 has 16 amino acids. CDR3 bases: TGTGCCAGCAGCTCGGCCGGGACAGGAAGTAATTCACCCCTCCACTTT. This translates into CASSSAGTGSNSPLHF.

This clonotype was picked up many times. This chain joins TRBV20-1 and TRBJ2-3, with D unclear. Trimming pared 7 bases from V and 0 bases from J, leaving 8 bases between. CDR1 and CDR2 from the germline V gene are DFQATT and SNEGSKA (reference sequence). The CDR3 covers 12 residues. The CDR3 loop is CSGTDSTDTQYF. CDR3 bases: TGCAGTGGAACAGACAGCACAGATACGCAGTATTTT.

V usage is TRBV11-3 and J usage is TRBJ2-1; the match to TRBD2 covers 16 bases. Germline-derived CDR1 and CDR2 are SGHNT and YENEEA. The CDR3 consists of 15 residues. Trimming cost V 5 bases and J 7 bases; bases outside gene matches: 2. This CDR3 reads CASSKGLAGGNEQFF. In DNA form, the CDR3 reads TGTGCCAGCAGCAAGGGACTAGCGGGGGGGAATGAGCAGTTCTTC. Combining the CDR3 with reference TRBV11-3 and TRBJ2-1 gives the whole variable domain EAGVVQSPRYKIIEKKQPVAFWCNPISGHNTLYWYLQNLGQGPELLIRYENEEAVDDSQLPKDRFSAERLKGVDSTLKIQPAELGDSAVYLCASSKGLAGGNEQFFGPGTRLTVL.

The chain recombines TRBV7-3 with TRBJ2-1; TRBD2 agrees at 9 bases. The CDR3 is 15 amino acids. Germline-derived CDR1 and CDR2 are SGHTA and FQGTGA. V gave up 2 bases and J gave up 8 bases; unmatched junction bases: 7. The chain's CDR3 is CASSLQAGGWYEQFF. CDR3 bases: TGTGCCAGCAGCTTACAAGCGGGGGGATGGTATGAGCAGTTCTTC. Using reference TRBV7-3 and TRBJ2-1 for the parts outside the CDR3, the full variable domain is GAGVSQTPSNKVTEKGKYVELRCDPISGHTALYWYRQSLGQGPEFLIYFQGTGAADDSGLPNDRFFAVRPEGSVSTLKIQRTERGDSAVYLCASSLQAGGWYEQFFGPGTRLTVL.

Comment on this clonotype: An end of the junction differs from the germline gene, which may be a read error. V usage is TRBV6-2 or TRBV6-3 and J usage is TRBJ2-7, with TRBD2 as a possible D gene (6 bases). Germline lookup yields CDR1 MNHEY and CDR2 SVGEGT. The length of the CDR3 is 15 residues. CDR3 loop: CASRYGGRRDYEQYF. CDR3 coding DNA: TGTGCCAGCCGTTACGGGGGTCGGCGGGACTACGAGCAGTACTTC.

This clonotype was counted many times. The chain has TRBV18 and TRBJ2-7; 7 nucleotides align to TRBD1. V lost 4 bases and J lost 2; bases outside the gene matches: 2. This CDR3 has 13 amino acids. Germline CDR1 and CDR2: KGHSH and LQKENI. CDR3 protein: CASSQGQTYEQYF. Here the CDR3 DNA reads TGTGCCAGCTCACAGGGACAGACCTACGAGCAGTACTTC.

This clonotype occurred a few times. The gene calls are TRBV7-2 and TRBJ2-5, with TRBD2 as a possible D gene (6 bases). The germline V gene encodes CDR1 SGHTA and CDR2 FQGNSA. The CDR3 consists of 13 residues. With 5 bases removed from V and 7 bases from J, the gap between germline ends came to 14 bases. CDR3 sequence (DNA): TGTGCCAGCAGCCCTACTAGCCTGGTGACCCAGTACTTC. Its translation is CASSPTSLVTQYF.

J is TRBJ2-3 and V is TRBV15; 7 bases line up with TRBD2. The CDR3 has 14 amino acids. Germline V gene lookup returns CDR1 LNHNV and CDR2 YYDKDF (reference sequence). After removal of 3 bases from V and 4 bases from J, the junction contained 4 bases not matched to a gene. The CDR3, as DNA: TGTGCCACCAGCAGGCTAGCGGCGCCAGATACGCAGTATTTT. Its protein is CATSRLAAPDTQYF.

This clonotype was counted a few times. J is TRBJ1-2 and V is TRBV4-2; possible D gene TRBD1, 5 bases. The V end was cut by 2 bases, the J end by 2 bases, with 9 bases between. The CDR3 loop spans 14 amino acids. The germline gives CDR1 LGHNA, CDR2 YNFKEQ. CDR3 sequence (DNA): TGTGCCAGCAGCCAACGGACACCAAACTATGGCTACACCTTC. This codes for CASSQRTPNYGYTF.

This clonotype was recorded at least ten times. J is TRBJ2-5 and V is TRBV13; D not certain. This CDR3 has 18 amino acids. Germline CDR1 is PRHDT and CDR2 is FYEKMQ (reference sequence). Trimming took 2 bases from V and 1 from J, leaving 20 bases between them. In DNA form, the CDR3 reads TGTGCCAGCAGCTTAAACAGCCCGCGGTCAGATGTCCAAGAGACCCAGTACTTC. This codes for CASSLNSPRSDVQETQYF.

This chain links TRBV18 with TRBJ2-2; 7 positions match TRBD1. Germline V gives CDR1 KGHSH, CDR2 LQKENI. The length of the CDR3 is 14 residues. J was trimmed by 4 bases and V by 3 bases; bases with no gene match: 2. CDR3 residues: CASSPRGITGELFF. The DNA for the CDR3 is TGTGCCAGCTCACCCAGGGGGATCACCGGGGAGCTGTTTTTT.

This clonotype was observed a few times. The genes are TRBV7-2 and TRBJ2-5; 8 bases match TRBD2. The germline CDR1 and CDR2 sequences are SGHTA and FQGNSA. V lost 5 bases to trimming and J lost 4 bases; unmatched junction nucleotides: 9. The CDR3 has 15 residues. CDR3 region: CASSVLAAPPETQYF. The CDR3 DNA reads as TGTGCCAGCAGCGTACTAGCGGCACCTCCAGAGACCCAGTACTTC.

V is TRBV5-1 and J is TRBJ1-1; D perhaps matches TRBD1 (6 bases). Germline CDR1 is SGHRS and CDR2 is YFSETQ. This CDR3 comprises 12 residues. V gave up 0 bases and J gave up 11 bases, with 11 bases separating them. CDR3: CASSLGGLQAFF. In DNA form, the CDR3 reads TGCGCCAGCAGCTTGGGGGGGCTCCAGGCTTTCTTT. The entire variable domain, with the rest obtained from reference TRBV5-1 and TRBJ1-1, is as follows: KAGVTQTPRYLIKTRGQQVTLSCSPISGHRSVSWYQQTPGQGLQFLFEYFSETQRNKGNFPGRFSGRQFSNSRSEMNVSTLELGDSALYLCASSLGGLQAFFGQGTRLTVV.

This clonotype was seen a few times. Here the CDR3 reads CSARSGRGTNEKLFF. The CDR3 DNA reads as TGCAGTGCTAGATCTGGCCGGGGTACTAATGAAAAACTGTTTTTT. The chain uses TRBV20-1 and TRBJ1-4; D is unresolved. Looked up from germline, CDR1 is DFQATT and CDR2 is SNEGSKA (reference sequence). Trimming cost V 2 bases and J 2 bases, with 12 bases left between them. The CDR3 consists of 15 residues.

This clonotype was detected only a few times. The rearrangement links TRBV29-1 to TRBJ2-5; the D gene is possibly TRBD2 (5 bases). CDR3 length: 13 residues. Trimming cost V 2 bases and J 4 bases, with 11 bases left between them. CDR1 SQVTM and CDR2 ANQGSEA come from the germline V gene. The CDR3 sequence: CSVEFGLLETQYF. The DNA for the CDR3 is TGCAGCGTTGAATTTGGACTTCTAGAGACCCAGTACTTC. Combining the CDR3 with reference TRBV29-1 and TRBJ2-5 gives the whole variable domain SAVISQKPSRDICQRGTSLTIQCQVDSQVTMMFWYRQQPGQSLTLIATANQGSEATYESGFVIDKFPISRPNLTFSTLTVSNMSPEDSSIYLCSVEFGLLETQYFGPGTRLLVL.

A few counts support this clonotype. The chain is built from TRBV4-3 and TRBJ2-3; D not certain. Germline V gene data show CDR1 as LGHNA and CDR2 as YSLEER. Trimming took off 0 bases at V and 3 bases at J, with 7 bases between the two ends. The CDR3 is 14 amino acids. The CDR3: CASSQEIATDTQYF. CDR3 nucleotides: TGCGCCAGCAGCCAAGAGATAGCTACAGATACGCAGTATTTT.

This clonotype was seen ten or more times. The rearrangement links TRBV29-1 to TRBJ2-2; no clear D. There are 13 residues in the CDR3. V lost 5 bases, J lost 0 bases, and 7 bases lay in between. Germline V CDR1 and CDR2: SQVTM, ANQGSEA. CDR3 in amino acids: CSVFRSNTGELFF. DNA of the CDR3: TGCAGCGTTTTCCGCTCGAACACCGGGGAGCTGTTTTTT.